The clone carrying this T cell receptor (beta chain) has only a few counts. Its antigen is undetermined. This specimen belongs to a study of early T cells in non-severe SARS-CoV-2 infection. Study overall: Bulk RNA from unsorted whole blood was sequenced; chains were unpaired.

This CDR3 has 16 amino acids. Germline-derived CDR1 and CDR2 are SEHNR and FQNEAQ (reference sequence). V shed 5 bases and J shed 0 bases, with 16 bases lying between them. Unique molecular identifiers tagged individual cDNA molecules. TCRdb passed the 5' RACE reads through MiXCR, listing each CDR3 protein once. Of 65,000 to 95,000 distinct CDR3 sequences listed, roughly 12% are singletons. Whole-study findings and limits: Sequences matched to VDJdb favored anti-spike CD8 responses, while private and CD4 specificities were missed.

The V call is TRBV7-9, the J call TRBJ1-1; D is perhaps TRBD1 (6 bases). The clonotype comes from an adult who was a healthcare worker with PCR-confirmed SARS-CoV-2 infection or an uninfected control (not recorded which). The donor label of this sample is uncertain. The sequences come from whole blood, collected at baseline. For the CDR3, the DNA is TGTGCCAGCAGCCCCCCGACAGGATTTTTGAACACTGAAGCTTTCTTT. It specifies CASSPPTGFLNTEAFF.